This paragraph covers one T cell receptor (beta chain) sequence. Its matching antigen is unknown. There are 14 residues in the CDR3. V dropped 2 bases and J dropped 4 bases, with 14 bases sitting between them. Germline V CDR1 and CDR2: GTSNPN, SVGIG (reference sequence). This entry comes from a study of cytomegalovirus exposure and HLA in healthy donors. Study information: Both the 120 validation repertoires and the 666 first-cohort repertoires used the same platform, as reported by a later analysis. Overall study results and limits: Whilst most TCR sequences proved rare, a subset of public TCRs occurred across many donors. It was 164 TCR beta chains that were listed as cytomegalovirus-associated.

Assay used: immunoSEQ multiplex PCR; TCRdb lists only in-frame clones, some missing. The sample shows about 280,000 clones, approximately 90% of them seen only once. While the first cohort had several hundred subjects, the donors belonged to the separate validation cohort of about 110 subjects. This sequence originates from a woman between 18 and 30 years old in good health and CMV-seronegative. Sequencing was done on a sample of PBMCs. The genes are TRBV30 and TRBJ1-2; no clear D. This chain's CDR3 is CAWSTRYFGYGYTF. Here the CDR3 DNA reads TGTGCCTGGAGTACCCGGTACTTCGGCTATGGCTACACCTTC.